The rows below give T cell receptor beta chains drawn from one sample of a study of T-cell reconstitution after alpha-beta-depleted transplantation in children. TCRdb independently ran MiXCR on the PCR reads; one entry per CDR3 protein. In the table there are 750,000 to 950,000 distinct CDR3 sequences, 16% of which are singletons. Sample: PBMCs, mostly from graft donor cells, taken 360 days after TCRalphabeta/CD19-depleted stem cell transplant. These receptors were collected from a male patient aged 10 to 17 who had a stem cell transplant for acute lymphoblastic leukemia, so the T cells may come from the graft donor. Both conserved end residues are part of each CDR3. D genes are given only for firm matches. Rows may omit the clone size; those that give it use once, few, many or a size class.

size	V	D	J	DNA	CDR3
-	TRBV12-3/TRBV12-4	TRBD2	TRBJ2-1	TGTGCCAGCAGTCCTCCCCCCGGGACTAGCGGGATGGATGAGCAGTTCTTC	CASSPPPGTSGMDEQFF
many	TRBV5-1	-	TRBJ2-2	TGCGCCAGCAGCTTGGACCCGTTTACGGCCACTAGCAACACCGGGGAGCTGTTTTTT	CASSLDPFTATSNTGELFF
many	TRBV27	-	TRBJ1-1	TGTGCCAGCAGTTTCGGAGGGGCATGGACTGAAGCTTTCTTT	CASSFGGAWTEAFF
-	TRBV13	-	TRBJ2-1	TGTGCCAGCAGCTTACACCATGAGCAGTTCTTC	CASSLHHEQFF
-	TRBV6-5	TRBD2	TRBJ2-7	TGTGCCAGCAGTTACACTATGGGGACTAGCGGGGCCCCTTCCTACGAGCAGTACTTC	CASSYTMGTSGAPSYEQYF
-	TRBV24-1	-	TRBJ2-3	TGTGCCACCAGTGCCCCCGGGAGCGATACGCAGTATTTT	CATSAPGSDTQYF
few	TRBV5-1	TRBD2	TRBJ2-5	TGCGCCAGCAGCAAGGGACTAGCGGAAGAGACCCAGTACTTC	CASSKGLAEETQYF
many	TRBV5-1	TRBD1	TRBJ2-5	TGCGCCAGCAGCAAACAATACAGGGGCGGAGAGACCCAGTACTTC	CASSKQYRGGETQYF
-	TRBV4-1	TRBD1	TRBJ1-4	TGCGCCAGCACTCGACAGGGACGGAATGAAAAACTGTTTTTT	CASTRQGRNEKLFF
-	TRBV12-3/TRBV12-4	-	TRBJ2-1	TGTGCCAGCAGTTTATCCAGTGGTGCCGGTAATGAGCAGTTCTTC	CASSLSSGAGNEQFF
-	TRBV7-6	-	TRBJ2-3	TGTGCCAGCAGCTTGTCGATCGGAGGGGGGACAGATACGCAGTATTTT	CASSLSIGGGTDTQYF
many	TRBV5-1	-	TRBJ2-1	TGCGCCAGCAGCTTACCCAATGGAAACAATGAGCAGTTCTTC	CASSLPNGNNEQFF
-	TRBV5-1	TRBD2	TRBJ2-5	TGCGCCAGCAGCAGGACACCGGGACTAGCGGGAGAGGCGGGAGAGACCCAGTACTTC	CASSRTPGLAGEAGETQYF
few	TRBV11-2	-	TRBJ2-7	TGTGCCAGCAGCTACGGGCCCGAGACCCCTCGAGAGCAGTACTTC	CASSYGPETPREQYF
many	TRBV10-3	TRBD1	TRBJ2-1	TGTGCCACCAGGCCGCTCACAGGGGGCAACAATGAGCAGTTCTTC	CATRPLTGGNNEQFF
few	TRBV7-9	-	TRBJ2-7	TGTGCCAGCAGCTTAGCAGGACGACTGGGCTACGAGCAGTACTTC	CASSLAGRLGYEQYF
once	TRBV20-1	TRBD2	TRBJ2-7	TGCAGTGCTAGAGGCGGGGGGGCTACCTGCGAGCAGTACTTC	CSARGGGATCEQYF
-	TRBV12-3/TRBV12-4	-	TRBJ2-1	TGTGCCAGCAGTTGGGACACCCACAATGAGCAGTTCTTC	CASSWDTHNEQFF
-	TRBV12-3/TRBV12-4	-	TRBJ1-1	TGTGCCAGCAGACTAAAACGGGGGGTAGGAACTGAAGCTTTCTTT	CASRLKRGVGTEAFF